The sequence of this T cell receptor (beta chain) was determined in a study of T cells in Graves' hyperthyroidism and ophthalmopathy. This CDR3 comprises 15 residues. Germline loops: CDR1 KGHDR, CDR2 SFDVKD. With 4 bases clipped from V and 2 bases from J, the junction kept 5 bases outside the gene matches. RNA transcripts served as the template for amplifying TCR beta CDR3 regions. An initial round of RT-PCR targeting the TCR CDR3 relied on the HTBI primer set. Using its own MiXCR run on the multiplex PCR reads, TCRdb lists one record per CDR3 protein. The table shows 650,000 to 800,000 distinct CDR3 sequences, with 45% occurring only once. This clonotype was found many times. Its antigen is still unknown. Study conclusions and caveats: Most clonotypes that expanded in the thyroid above 0.001 also showed up in blood. A 13 V-J signature model discriminated ophthalmopathy versus stable hyperthyroidism. The model foresaw ophthalmopathy a median approximately 6.3 months prior to onset.

The chain couples TRBV24-1 to TRBJ2-5, with 8 bases fitting TRBD1. The TCR was taken from an adult man with Graves' disease, either hyperthyroidism or ophthalmopathy (not recorded which). What was sequenced was peripheral blood or thyroid tissue (not recorded which). The CDR3 spells CATSDSGTGQETQYF. CDR3 in DNA: TGTGCCACCAGTGACTCCGGGACAGGACAAGAGACCCAGTACTTC.